This T cell receptor beta chain was obtained from a study of T cells in localized non-small cell lung cancer. Germline loops: CDR1 SGHTA, CDR2 FQGNSA. V was trimmed by 0 bases and J by 2 bases, leaving 7 bases between them. CDR3 size: 15 residues. Profiling relied on immunoSEQ multiplex PCR, and the TCRdb table lists in-frame clones only, not all of them. The sample includes over 15,000 clones, about 90% of them seen just once. This clone was seen a few times. The source material was peripheral blood, sampled before any cancer treatment. The gene calls are TRBV7-2 and TRBJ1-4; possibly TRBD1 for D (5 bases). The source is a woman aged 40-69 years with stage I lung adenocarcinoma. CDR3 in DNA: TGTGCCAGCAGCTTAGCGGGGGTGACTAATGAAAAACTGTTTTTT. Translating it yields CASSLAGVTNEKLFF.